Below, 22 T cell receptor beta chains from the same sample are listed, as sequenced in a study of vaccination effects on CD4 cells after COVID-19. The protocol was immunoSEQ multiplex PCR, while the TCRdb copy is restricted to in-frame clones and leaves out a portion. This table holds 35,000 to 55,000 clones, approximately 77% found once. Prior to sequencing, the ViraFEST assay stimulated PBMC with viral peptide pools, which expanded the antigen-specific CD4+ T cells. Once cultured for around 11 days, the cells underwent separation to obtain CD4+ T cells. Documented for the person is a PCR-confirmed SARS-CoV-2 infection occurring between March and December 2020. Their antigen targets remain unknown. The sample here was CD4+ T cells from PBMCs cultured with a peptide pool, taken before COVID-19 vaccination. These receptors came from a human donor who had a prior SARS-CoV-2 infection.

The chain has TRBV11-3 and TRBJ2-2, with TRBD2 matching 10 bases. The CDR3 has 16 amino acids. Germline-derived CDR1 and CDR2 are SGHNT and YENEEA. The ends lost 5 bases at V and 3 bases at J; junction bases unmatched: 6. The DNA of the CDR3 is TGTGCCAGCAGCATTAGGACTAGCGGTCACACCGGGGAGCTGTTTTTT. Translation gives CASSIRTSGHTGELFF.

The chain is built from TRBV5-4 and TRBJ1-1; 8 bases align to TRBD1. From germline, CDR1 is SGHNT and CDR2 YYREEE (reference sequence). V trimming: 4 bases; J trimming: 0 bases; junction bases outside the gene matches: 5. The CDR3 runs 15 residues. The CDR3 reads CASSKETGVNTEAFF. The CDR3, as DNA: TGTGCCAGCAGCAAAGAGACAGGGGTGAACACTGAAGCTTTCTTT.

This clone has a handful of counts. The J gene is TRBJ2-3, the V gene TRBV2; 12 bases are a match to TRBD2. This CDR3 is built from 14 residues. The V gene end was trimmed by 6 bases and the J gene end by 6 bases; junction bases not matched to a gene: 4. Germline V gene sequence: CDR1 SNHLY, CDR2 FYNNEI. The CDR3 protein is CASRLTSGGDTQYF. In nucleotides, the CDR3 is TGTGCCAGCAGGCTCACTAGCGGGGGGGATACGCAGTATTTT.

This chain links TRBV29-1 with TRBJ1-4; TRBD1 aligns across 8 bases. The CDR3 length is 15 residues. The V gene's germline CDR1 is SQVTM and CDR2 ANQGSEA. With 4 bases clipped from V and 8 bases from J, the junction kept 12 bases outside the gene matches. In nucleotides, the CDR3 is TGCAGCGTTGCTGACCAGGGGGCATTAGGGGAAAAACTGTTTTTT. Translated, it gives CSVADQGALGEKLFF.

The chain has TRBV3-1 (or the pseudogene TRBV3-2) and TRBJ2-3; no reliable D call. This CDR3 has 14 amino acids. Trimming removed 2 bases at V and 6 bases at J, with 12 bases between. The germline CDR1 and CDR2 sequences are LGHDT and YNNKEL (reference sequence). The chain's CDR3 is CASSQHARPDTQYF. As DNA, the CDR3 is TGTGCCAGCAGCCAACACGCGCGTCCCGATACGCAGTATTTT.

In its sample, this clone was seen a few times. The rearrangement links TRBV7-9 to TRBJ1-4; D may be TRBD1 (6 bases). The V gene lost 0 bases and the J gene lost 1 base, with 6 bases spanning the gap. CDR3 length: 15 amino acids. Germline values: CDR1 SEHNR, CDR2 FQNEAQ (reference sequence). The CDR3 DNA reads as TGTGCCAGCAGCTTAGCGACAGGAACTAATGAAAAACTGTTTTTT. This translates into CASSLATGTNEKLFF.

V gene TRBV5-6 combines with J gene TRBJ1-4, with TRBD1 identical over 7 bases. This CDR3 has 15 amino acids. V was clipped by 2 bases and J by 2 bases; unmatched bases: 3. Germline V gives CDR1 SGHDT, CDR2 YYEEEE. The CDR3 reads CASSFNRGTNEKLFF. The CDR3 region has the DNA TGTGCCAGCAGCTTCAACAGGGGCACTAATGAAAAACTGTTTTTT.

The chain has TRBV2 and TRBJ2-5; D call uncertain. Trimming cost V 3 bases and J 4 bases, with 6 bases left between them. Germline V gene lookup returns CDR1 SNHLY and CDR2 FYNNEI. The CDR3 extends over 12 amino acids. CDR3 sequence reads: CASSDAGETQYF. The CDR3 bases are TGTGCCAGCAGTGACGCTGGAGAGACCCAGTACTTC.

The chain uses TRBV6-6 and TRBJ2-5, with 8 bases aligning to TRBD1. Germline V gives CDR1 MNHNY, CDR2 SVGAGI (reference sequence). This CDR3 has 17 residues. Trimming at V came to 5 bases and at J to 5 bases, leaving 16 bases not matched to a gene. CDR3 protein: CASSLTPKTGEEETQYF. The CDR3 DNA is TGTGCCAGCAGTCTAACCCCCAAGACAGGGGAAGAGGAGACCCAGTACTTC.

This clone was recorded only once. The V and J genes are TRBV5-6 and TRBJ2-7; 8 nucleotides align to TRBD2. The V segment lost 4 bases and the J segment 4 bases; nucleotides outside the gene matches: 7. The germline gives CDR1 SGHDT, CDR2 YYEEEE. This CDR3 region has 14 residues. CDR3 nucleotides: TGTGCCAGCAGCCTCCCGGGACTAGGATACGAGCAGTACTTC. Its translation is CASSLPGLGYEQYF.

The chain recombines TRBV7-2 with TRBJ1-2; tentative D call: TRBD1 (6 bases). The CDR3 covers 13 residues. The V and J ends lost 1 base and 8 bases respectively, with 11 bases between them. Per germline, CDR1 SGHTA and CDR2 FQGNSA. The chain's CDR3 is CASSLDRERGYTF. The CDR3 DNA reads TGTGCCAGCAGCTTAGACAGGGAAAGAGGCTACACCTTC.

The chain carries TRBV7-8 and TRBJ1-5; no clear D gene. This CDR3 comprises 13 residues. Germline V CDR1 and CDR2: SGHVS, FQNEAQ. V dropped 5 bases and J dropped 0 bases, with 5 bases sitting between them. The CDR3 reads CASSTDSNQPQHF. Here the CDR3 DNA reads TGTGCCAGCAGCACGGATAGCAATCAGCCCCAGCATTTT.

This clone was found a few times. The rearrangement uses TRBV28 and TRBJ1-2; D remains ambiguous. The CDR3 loop spans 12 amino acids. V lost 2 bases, J lost 4 bases, and 5 bases lay in between. The germline gives CDR1 MDHEN, CDR2 SYDVKM. The CDR3 reads CASSLRLYGYTF. Written as DNA, the CDR3 is TGTGCCAGCAGTTTAAGGCTCTATGGCTACACCTTC.

The chain uses TRBV11-2 and TRBJ2-7; tentative D call: TRBD2 (5 bases). The CDR3 consists of 15 residues. CDR1 and CDR2 from the germline V gene are SGHAT and FQNNGV. The V end was cut by 5 bases, the J end by 3 bases, with 17 bases between. The CDR3 region has the DNA TGTGCCAGCAGCCCGGGAAGCGCAGGCGACTACGAGCAGTACTTC. The encoded protein is CASSPGSAGDYEQYF.

The gene calls are TRBV11-3 and TRBJ1-1; unclear D gene. This CDR3 is 13 amino acids long. CDR1 and CDR2 (germline): SGHNT, YENEEA. With 6 bases removed from V and 1 base from J, the gap between germline ends came to 9 bases. As DNA, the CDR3 is TGTGCCAGCAGGCGGACGGAGAACACTGAAGCTTTCTTT. Encoded protein: CASRRTENTEAFF.

This sequence joins TRBV2 and TRBJ2-2, with D unresolved. CDR3 size: 11 residues. Between the trimmed V and J ends, which lost 7 bases and 5 bases, there was a span of 5 bases. Germline CDR1 and CDR2: SNHLY and FYNNEI. CDR3 amino acids: CASKETGELFF. The CDR3 DNA reads as TGTGCCAGCAAGGAGACCGGGGAGCTGTTTTTT. Variable domain in full (rest from reference TRBV2 and TRBJ2-2): EPEVTQTPSHQVTQMGQEVILRCVPISNHLYFYWYRQILGQKVEFLVSFYNNEISEKSEIFDDQFSVERPDGSNFTLKIRSTKLEDSAMYFCASKETGELFFGEGSRLTVL.

In its sample, this clone was seen a few times. J is TRBJ2-7 and V is TRBV19; D perhaps matches TRBD1 (5 bases). This CDR3 region has 13 residues. The germline V gene encodes CDR1 LNHDA and CDR2 SQIVND (reference sequence). V lost 9 bases and J 4 bases, leaving 16 bases between the germline ends. In DNA form, the CDR3 reads TGTGCCAGCGGTCCGGACATCTTTTACGAGCAGTACTTC. It codes for CASGPDIFYEQYF. Supplemented by reference TRBV19 and TRBJ2-7, the full variable domain reads DGGITQSPKYLFRKEGQNVTLSCEQNLNHDAMYWYRQDPGQGLRLIYYSQIVNDFQKGDIAEGYSVSREKKESFPLTVTSAQKNPTAFYLCASGPDIFYEQYFGPGTRLTVT.

This clone turned up a few times. The gene calls are TRBV2 and TRBJ2-1; the D gene is possibly TRBD2 (7 bases). Germline assignment: CDR1 SNHLY and CDR2 FYNNEI. The ends were cut back, 7 bases at V and 9 bases at J, with 22 bases in the middle. The CDR3 sequence is 15 residues long. CDR3 loop: CASKKEGGLGGEQFF. CDR3 coding DNA: TGTGCCAGCAAGAAGGAGGGGGGGCTGGGTGGTGAGCAGTTCTTC. Looking up the rest from reference TRBV2 and TRBJ2-1 gives the full variable domain: EPEVTQTPSHQVTQMGQEVILRCVPISNHLYFYWYRQILGQKVEFLVSFYNNEISEKSEIFDDQFSVERPDGSNFTLKIRSTKLEDSAMYFCASKKEGGLGGEQFFGPGTRLTVL.

This chain links TRBV2 with TRBJ1-5; TRBD1 aligns across 7 bases. This CDR3 has 16 amino acids. V lost 4 bases to trimming and J lost 4 bases; unmatched junction nucleotides: 10. Germline V lookup: CDR1 SNHLY, CDR2 FYNNEI. The CDR3 sequence is CASSADRPGLNQPQHF. The CDR3 DNA is TGTGCCAGCAGTGCGGACAGGCCGGGACTAAATCAGCCCCAGCATTTT.

CDR3 sequence (DNA): TGTGCCAGTAGTATAACGGGGACACGCGAGCAGTACTTC. Its protein is CASSITGTREQYF. V usage is TRBV19 and J usage is TRBJ2-7; possibly TRBD1 for D (6 bases). Trimming took off 2 bases at V and 6 bases at J, with 11 bases between the two ends. Germline loops: CDR1 LNHDA, CDR2 SQIVND (reference sequence). This CDR3 is built from 13 residues.

The chain has TRBV7-3 and TRBJ2-5; maybe TRBD1 (5 bases). The CDR3 spans 13 residues. Germline V gene lookup returns CDR1 SGHTA and CDR2 FQGTGA. V was pared by 1 base and J by 4 bases, with 7 bases between. The CDR3 region is CASSLSRAETQYF. DNA of the CDR3: TGTGCCAGCAGCTTAAGCAGGGCAGAGACCCAGTACTTC. The entire variable domain, with the rest obtained from reference TRBV7-3 and TRBJ2-5, is as follows: GAGVSQTPSNKVTEKGKYVELRCDPISGHTALYWYRQSLGQGPEFLIYFQGTGAADDSGLPNDRFFAVRPEGSVSTLKIQRTERGDSAVYLCASSLSRAETQYFGPGTRLLVL.

This chain connects TRBV19 to TRBJ1-6; D is uncertain. The V gene's germline CDR1 is LNHDA and CDR2 SQIVND (reference sequence). Trimming took 10 bases from V and 4 from J, leaving 11 bases between them. CDR3 length: 13 amino acids. DNA of the CDR3: TGTGCCACTTCAGGTGGTTATAATTCACCCCTCCACTTT. Protein sequence: CATSGGYNSPLHF.